Sequencing of this TCR beta chain was carried out in a study of tumor T cells in aggressive B-cell lymphoma. CDR3 length equals 14 residues. V shed 3 bases and J shed 0 bases, with 9 bases lying between them. Looked up from germline, CDR1 is LNHDA and CDR2 is SQIVND (reference sequence). The assay was immunoSEQ multiplex PCR, and TCRdb's table has in-frame clones only and misses some. The top ten hold about 3.7% of the sample, which has approximately 3,100 clones, around nine tenths seen once. The chain combines TRBV19 with TRBJ2-7; weak D call: TRBD1 (5 bases). Specimen: tumor tissue. The clonotype originates from an adult with diffuse large B cell lymphoma. CDR3 sequence: CASSISTASYEQYF. As DNA, the CDR3 is TGTGCCAGTAGTATCTCGACAGCCTCCTACGAGCAGTACTTC.